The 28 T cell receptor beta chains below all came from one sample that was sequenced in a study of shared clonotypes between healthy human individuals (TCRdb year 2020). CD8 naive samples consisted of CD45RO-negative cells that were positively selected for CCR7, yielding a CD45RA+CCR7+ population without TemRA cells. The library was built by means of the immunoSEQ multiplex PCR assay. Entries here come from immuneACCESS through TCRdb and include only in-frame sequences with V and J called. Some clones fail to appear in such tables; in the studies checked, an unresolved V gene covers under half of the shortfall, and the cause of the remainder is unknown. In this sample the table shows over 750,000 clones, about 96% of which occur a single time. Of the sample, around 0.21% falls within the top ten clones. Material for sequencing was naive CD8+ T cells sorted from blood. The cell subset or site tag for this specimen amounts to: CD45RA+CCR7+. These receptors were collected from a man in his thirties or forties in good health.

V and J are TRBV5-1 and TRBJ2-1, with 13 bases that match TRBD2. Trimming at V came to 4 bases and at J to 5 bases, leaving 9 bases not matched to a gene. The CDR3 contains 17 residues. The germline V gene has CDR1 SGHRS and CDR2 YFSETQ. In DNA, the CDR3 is TGCGCCAGCAGCAGGTCCCACGGACTAGCGGGAGACAATGAGCAGTTCTTC. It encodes CASSRSHGLAGDNEQFF. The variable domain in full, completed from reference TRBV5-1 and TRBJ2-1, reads KAGVTQTPRYLIKTRGQQVTLSCSPISGHRSVSWYQQTPGQGLQFLFEYFSETQRNKGNFPGRFSGRQFSNSRSEMNVSTLELGDSALYLCASSRSHGLAGDNEQFFGPGTRLTVL.

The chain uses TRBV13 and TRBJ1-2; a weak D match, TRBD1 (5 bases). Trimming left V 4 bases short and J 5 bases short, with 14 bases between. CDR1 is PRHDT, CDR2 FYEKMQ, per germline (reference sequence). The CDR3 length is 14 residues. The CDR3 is CASSSQGLGYGYTF. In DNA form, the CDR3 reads TGTGCCAGCAGCTCTCAGGGACTGGGGTATGGCTACACCTTC.

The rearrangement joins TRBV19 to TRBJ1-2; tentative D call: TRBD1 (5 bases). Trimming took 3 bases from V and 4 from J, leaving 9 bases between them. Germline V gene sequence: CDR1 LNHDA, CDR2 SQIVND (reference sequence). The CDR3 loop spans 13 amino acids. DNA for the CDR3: TGTGCCAGTAGTATCGGACACCCCTATGGCTACACCTTC. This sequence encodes CASSIGHPYGYTF.

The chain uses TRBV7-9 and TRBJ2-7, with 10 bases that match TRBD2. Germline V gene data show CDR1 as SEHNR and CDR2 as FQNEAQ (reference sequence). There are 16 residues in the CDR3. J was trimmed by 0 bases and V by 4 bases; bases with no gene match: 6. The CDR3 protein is CASSSRTSGDSYEQYF. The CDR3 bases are TGTGCCAGCAGCTCCCGTACTAGCGGGGACTCCTACGAGCAGTACTTC.

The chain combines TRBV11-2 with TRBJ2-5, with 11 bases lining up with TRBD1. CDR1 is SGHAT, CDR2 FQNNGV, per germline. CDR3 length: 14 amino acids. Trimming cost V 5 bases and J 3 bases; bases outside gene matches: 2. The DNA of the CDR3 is TGTGCCAGCAGCACGGGACAGGGGGAAGAGACCCAGTACTTC. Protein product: CASSTGQGEETQYF.

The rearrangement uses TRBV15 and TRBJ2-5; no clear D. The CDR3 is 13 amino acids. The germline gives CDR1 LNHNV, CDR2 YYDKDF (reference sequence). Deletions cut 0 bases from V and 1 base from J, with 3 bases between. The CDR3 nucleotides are TGTGCCACCAGCAGAGAAGGCCAAGAGACCCAGTACTTC. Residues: CATSREGQETQYF.

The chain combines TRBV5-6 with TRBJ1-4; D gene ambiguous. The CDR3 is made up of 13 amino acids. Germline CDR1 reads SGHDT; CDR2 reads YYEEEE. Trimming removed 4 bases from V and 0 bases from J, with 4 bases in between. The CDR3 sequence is CASSAPTNEKLFF. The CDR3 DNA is TGTGCCAGCAGCGCACCAACTAATGAAAAACTGTTTTTT.

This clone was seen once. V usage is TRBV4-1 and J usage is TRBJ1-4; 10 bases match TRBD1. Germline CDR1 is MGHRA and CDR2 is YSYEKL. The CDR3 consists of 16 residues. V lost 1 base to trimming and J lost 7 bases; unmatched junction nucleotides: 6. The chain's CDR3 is CASSQVGGQGFEKLFF. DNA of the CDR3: TGCGCCAGCAGCCAAGTGGGGGGACAGGGGTTTGAAAAACTGTTTTTT.

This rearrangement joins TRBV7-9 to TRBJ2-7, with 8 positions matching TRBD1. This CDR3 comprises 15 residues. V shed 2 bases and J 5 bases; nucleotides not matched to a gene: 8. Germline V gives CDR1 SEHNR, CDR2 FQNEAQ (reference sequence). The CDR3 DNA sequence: TGTGCCAGCAGCTTACCGGGACAGGTGAGCCACGAGCAGTACTTC. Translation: CASSLPGQVSHEQYF. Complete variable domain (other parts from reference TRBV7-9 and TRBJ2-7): DTGVSQNPRHKITKRGQNVTFRCDPISEHNRLYWYRQTLGQGPEFLTYFQNEAQLEKSRLLSDRFSAERPKGSFSTLEIQRTEQGDSAMYLCASSLPGQVSHEQYFGPGTRLTVT.

The CDR3 nucleotides read TGCAGCGTGGCATCAGGGACAGGGGAGCAGTTCTTC. Encoded protein: CSVASGTGEQFF. V usage is TRBV29-1 and J usage is TRBJ2-1; 9 bases align to TRBD1. CDR1 is SQVTM and CDR2 is ANQGSEA in the germline V gene. V was clipped by 6 bases and J by 10 bases; unmatched bases: 7. The CDR3 is 12 amino acids.

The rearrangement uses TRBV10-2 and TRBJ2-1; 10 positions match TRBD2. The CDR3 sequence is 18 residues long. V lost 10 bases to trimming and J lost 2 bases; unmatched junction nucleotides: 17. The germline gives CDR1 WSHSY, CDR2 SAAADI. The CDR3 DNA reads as TGCGCCATCACCGGCATAAGCGGGAGGGATCATACCTACAATGAGCAGTTCTTC. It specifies CAITGISGRDHTYNEQFF.

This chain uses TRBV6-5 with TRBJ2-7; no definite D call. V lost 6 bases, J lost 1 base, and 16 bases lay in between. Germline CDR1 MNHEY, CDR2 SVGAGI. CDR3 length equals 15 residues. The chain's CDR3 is CASSPTPGGSYEQYF. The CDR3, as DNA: TGTGCCAGCAGCCCGACCCCCGGTGGGTCCTACGAGCAGTACTTC.

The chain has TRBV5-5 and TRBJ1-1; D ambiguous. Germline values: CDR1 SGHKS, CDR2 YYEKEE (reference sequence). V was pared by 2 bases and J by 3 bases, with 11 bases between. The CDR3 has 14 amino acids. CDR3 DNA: TGTGCCAGCAGCTTTACAGTTGGGGACACTGAAGCTTTCTTT. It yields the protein CASSFTVGDTEAFF.

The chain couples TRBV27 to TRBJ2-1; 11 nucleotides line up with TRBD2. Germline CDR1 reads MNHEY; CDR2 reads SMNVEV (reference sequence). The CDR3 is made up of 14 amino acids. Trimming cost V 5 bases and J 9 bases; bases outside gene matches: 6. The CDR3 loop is CASSPPSGRSEQFF. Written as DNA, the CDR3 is TGTGCCAGCAGTCCTCCTAGCGGGAGGAGTGAGCAGTTCTTC.

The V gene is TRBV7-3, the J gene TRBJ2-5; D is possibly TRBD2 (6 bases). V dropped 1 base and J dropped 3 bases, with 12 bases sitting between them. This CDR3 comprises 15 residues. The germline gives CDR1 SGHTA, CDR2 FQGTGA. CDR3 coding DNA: TGTGCCAGCAGCTTAATCGCAGGCGGGGAAGAGACCCAGTACTTC. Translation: CASSLIAGGEETQYF.

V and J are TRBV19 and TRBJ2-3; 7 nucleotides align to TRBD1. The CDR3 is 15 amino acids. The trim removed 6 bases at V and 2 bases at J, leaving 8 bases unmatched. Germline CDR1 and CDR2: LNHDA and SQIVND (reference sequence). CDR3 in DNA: TGTGCCAGTAGCAAGACAGGGTTTTCCACAGATACGCAGTATTTT. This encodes CASSKTGFSTDTQYF.

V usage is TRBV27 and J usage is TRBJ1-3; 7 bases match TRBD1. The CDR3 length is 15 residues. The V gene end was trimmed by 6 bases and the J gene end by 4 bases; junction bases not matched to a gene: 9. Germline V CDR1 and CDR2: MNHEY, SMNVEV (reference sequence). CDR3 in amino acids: CASRGDSTTGNTIYF. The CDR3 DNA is TGTGCCAGCAGGGGGGACAGTACTACGGGAAACACCATATATTTT.

As DNA, the CDR3 is TGCAGCGTTGATGGTGGGGTGGTACTAGCGCAATACAATGAGCAGTTCTTC. Its translation: CSVDGGVVLAQYNEQFF. This chain uses TRBV29-1 with TRBJ2-1; 7 nucleotides agree with TRBD2. The trim removed 3 bases at V and 4 bases at J, leaving 15 bases unmatched. The CDR3 sequence is 17 residues long. Per germline, CDR1 SQVTM and CDR2 ANQGSEA.

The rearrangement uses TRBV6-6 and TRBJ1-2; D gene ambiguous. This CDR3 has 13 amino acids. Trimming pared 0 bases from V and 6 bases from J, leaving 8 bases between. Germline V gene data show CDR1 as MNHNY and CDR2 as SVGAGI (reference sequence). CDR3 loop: CASSYSGFDGYTF. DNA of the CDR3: TGTGCCAGCAGTTACTCAGGGTTTGATGGCTACACCTTC.

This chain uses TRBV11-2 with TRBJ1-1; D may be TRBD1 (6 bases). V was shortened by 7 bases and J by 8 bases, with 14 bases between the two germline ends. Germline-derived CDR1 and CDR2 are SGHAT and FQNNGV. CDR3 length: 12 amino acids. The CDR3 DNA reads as TGTGCCAGCACCTGGGAGGGGACAGAAGCTTTCTTT. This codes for CASTWEGTEAFF. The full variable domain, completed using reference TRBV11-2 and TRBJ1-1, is EAGVAQSPRYKIIEKRQSVAFWCNPISGHATLYWYQQILGQGPKLLIQFQNNGVVDDSQLPKDRFSAERLKGVDSTLKIQPAKLEDSAVYLCASTWEGTEAFFGQGTRLTVV.

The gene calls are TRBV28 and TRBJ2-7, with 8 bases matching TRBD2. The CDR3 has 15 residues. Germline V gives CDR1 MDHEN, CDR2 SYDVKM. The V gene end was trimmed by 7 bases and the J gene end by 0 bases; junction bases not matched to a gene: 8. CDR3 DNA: TGTGCCAGCATCCCAAGACTAGCGAACTCCTACGAGCAGTACTTC. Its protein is CASIPRLANSYEQYF.

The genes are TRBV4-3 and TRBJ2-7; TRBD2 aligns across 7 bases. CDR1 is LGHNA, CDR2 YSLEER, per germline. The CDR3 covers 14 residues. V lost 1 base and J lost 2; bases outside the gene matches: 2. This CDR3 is CASSQGGGAYEQYF. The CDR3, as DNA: TGCGCCAGCAGCCAAGGGGGGGGTGCCTACGAGCAGTACTTC.

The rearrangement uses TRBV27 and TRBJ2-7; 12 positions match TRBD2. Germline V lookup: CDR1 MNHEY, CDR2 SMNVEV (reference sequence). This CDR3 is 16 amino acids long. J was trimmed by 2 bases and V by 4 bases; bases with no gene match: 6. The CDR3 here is CASSSRTSGVAYEQYF. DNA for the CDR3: TGTGCCAGCAGTTCCCGGACTAGCGGGGTCGCCTACGAGCAGTACTTC.

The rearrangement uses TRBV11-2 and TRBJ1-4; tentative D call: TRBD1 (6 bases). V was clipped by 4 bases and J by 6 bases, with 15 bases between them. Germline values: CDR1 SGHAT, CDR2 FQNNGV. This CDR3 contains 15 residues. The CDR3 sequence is CASSWRGDDHEKLFF. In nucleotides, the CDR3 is TGTGCCAGCAGCTGGAGGGGGGACGACCATGAAAAACTGTTTTTT.

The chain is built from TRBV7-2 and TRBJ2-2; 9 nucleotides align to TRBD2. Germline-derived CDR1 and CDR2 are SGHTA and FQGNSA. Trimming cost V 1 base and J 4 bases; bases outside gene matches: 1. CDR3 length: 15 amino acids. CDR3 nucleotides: TGTGCCAGCAGCTTAGGAGCGGGGGGCACCGGGGAGCTGTTTTTT. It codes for CASSLGAGGTGELFF.

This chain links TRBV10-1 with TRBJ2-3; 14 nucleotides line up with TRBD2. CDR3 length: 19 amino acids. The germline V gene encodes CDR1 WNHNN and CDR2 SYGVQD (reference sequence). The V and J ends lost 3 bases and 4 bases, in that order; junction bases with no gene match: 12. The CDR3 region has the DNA TGCGCCAGCAGTGACGCCACCGGGACTAGCGGGAGTTTCCCAGATACGCAGTATTTT. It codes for CASSDATGTSGSFPDTQYF.

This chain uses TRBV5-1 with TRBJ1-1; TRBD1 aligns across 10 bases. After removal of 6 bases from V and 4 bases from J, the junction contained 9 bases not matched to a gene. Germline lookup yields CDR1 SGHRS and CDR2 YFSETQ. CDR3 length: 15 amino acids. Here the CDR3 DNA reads TGCGCCAGCACCGACAGGGGGCTTGGGGGCACTGAAGCTTTCTTT. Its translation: CASTDRGLGGTEAFF.

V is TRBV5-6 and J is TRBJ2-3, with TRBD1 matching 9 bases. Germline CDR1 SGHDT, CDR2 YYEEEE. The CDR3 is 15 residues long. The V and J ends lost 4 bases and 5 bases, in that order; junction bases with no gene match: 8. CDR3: CASSQGQGYIDTQYF. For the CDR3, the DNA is TGTGCCAGCAGCCAGGGACAGGGTTATATAGATACGCAGTATTTT.